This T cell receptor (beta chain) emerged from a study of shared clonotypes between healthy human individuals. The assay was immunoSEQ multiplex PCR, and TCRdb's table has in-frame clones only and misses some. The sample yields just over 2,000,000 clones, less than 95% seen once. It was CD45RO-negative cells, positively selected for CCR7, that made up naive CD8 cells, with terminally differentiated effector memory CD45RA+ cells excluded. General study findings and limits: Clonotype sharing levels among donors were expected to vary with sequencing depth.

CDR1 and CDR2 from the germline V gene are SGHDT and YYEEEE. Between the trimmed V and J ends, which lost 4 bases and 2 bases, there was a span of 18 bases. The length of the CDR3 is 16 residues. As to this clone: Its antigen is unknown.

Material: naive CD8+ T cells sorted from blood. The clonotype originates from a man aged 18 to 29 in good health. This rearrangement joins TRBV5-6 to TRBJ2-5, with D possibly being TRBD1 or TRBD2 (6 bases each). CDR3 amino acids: CASSLGTQGGQETQYF. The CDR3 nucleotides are TGTGCCAGCAGCCTGGGTACACAGGGAGGTCAAGAGACCCAGTACTTC.